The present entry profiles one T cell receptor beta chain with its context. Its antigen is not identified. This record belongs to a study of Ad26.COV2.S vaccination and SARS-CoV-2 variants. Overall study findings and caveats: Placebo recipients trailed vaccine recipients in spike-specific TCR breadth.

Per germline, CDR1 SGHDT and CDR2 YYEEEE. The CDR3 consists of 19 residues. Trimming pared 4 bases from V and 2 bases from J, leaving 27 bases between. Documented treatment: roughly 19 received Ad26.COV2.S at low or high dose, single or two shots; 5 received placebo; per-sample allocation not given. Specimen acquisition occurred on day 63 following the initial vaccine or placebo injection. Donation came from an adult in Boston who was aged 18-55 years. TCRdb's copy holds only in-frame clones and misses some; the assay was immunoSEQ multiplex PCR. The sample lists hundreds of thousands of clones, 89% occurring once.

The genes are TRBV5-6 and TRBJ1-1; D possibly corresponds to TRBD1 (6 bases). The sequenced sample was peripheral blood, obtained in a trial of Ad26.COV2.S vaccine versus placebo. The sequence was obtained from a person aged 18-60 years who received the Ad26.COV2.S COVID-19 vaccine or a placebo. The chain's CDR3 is CASSPDIQGTWGPNTEAFF. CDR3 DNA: TGTGCCAGCAGCCCGGATATCCAGGGGACGTGGGGCCCCAACACTGAAGCTTTCTTT.